These 10 T cell receptor beta chains were all obtained from the same sample, sequenced in a study of shared clonotypes between healthy human individuals (dated by TCRdb to the early 2020s). The library was made by the immunoSEQ multiplex PCR assay. Sourced from immuneACCESS, this table was stored by TCRdb with only in-frame sequences that have V and J called. A share of the clones is absent; for the studies checked, an unresolved V gene accounts for under half, and the remainder has no known explanation. The sample data list roughly 2.5 million clones, and roughly 92% of these were observed just once. The ten largest account for about 0.13% of the sample. The sequencing sample was made of naive CD4+ T cells sorted from blood. What this sample's cell subset or site label stands for: CD45RA+ positively selected. These receptors all stem from a man between 18 and 35 years old in good health.

This clone has a single count. This chain links TRBV10-1 with TRBJ2-3; the D gene is possibly TRBD2 (7 bases). V gave up 0 bases and J gave up 1 base, with 14 bases separating them. The germline gives CDR1 WNHNN, CDR2 SYGVQD (reference sequence). CDR3 length: 17 residues. The CDR3 DNA sequence: TGCGCCAGCAGTGAGTCTCGGAGGGGGGGCGGCACAGATACGCAGTATTTT. Its protein is CASSESRRGGGTDTQYF.

V usage is TRBV2 and J usage is TRBJ2-1; a possible D gene is TRBD2 (6 bases). V shed 6 bases and J shed 2 bases, with 14 bases lying between them. The length of the CDR3 is 15 residues. Looked up from germline, CDR1 is SNHLY and CDR2 is FYNNEI. CDR3 bases: TGTGCCAGCAGAAAAGGGGCGGGACCCTACAATGAGCAGTTCTTC. It yields the protein CASRKGAGPYNEQFF.

The chain carries TRBV15 and TRBJ2-1; weak D call: TRBD1 (5 bases). Germline V CDR1 and CDR2: LNHNV, YYDKDF (reference sequence). The CDR3 consists of 13 residues. Trimming took off 0 bases at V and 6 bases at J, with 6 bases between the two ends. The CDR3 bases are TGTGCCACCAGCAGAGAGACAGTCAATGAGCAGTTCTTC. Its protein product is CATSRETVNEQFF.

The CDR3 sequence: CASSMRGQGPDTQYF. CDR3 DNA sequence: TGCGCCAGCAGCATGCGGGGACAGGGCCCAGATACGCAGTATTTT. The rearrangement joins TRBV4-3 to TRBJ2-3, with 9 nucleotides matching TRBD1. Germline assignment: CDR1 LGHNA and CDR2 YSLEER. CDR3 length: 15 residues. With 5 bases clipped from V and 4 bases from J, the junction kept 7 bases outside the gene matches.

There are a few counts of this clone. The chain employs TRBV7-8 and TRBJ2-5; 9 bases align to TRBD2. V shed 2 bases, J shed 4 bases, and the junction held 8 bases outside the gene matches. Germline CDR1 and CDR2: SGHVS and FQNEAQ. The CDR3 has 16 amino acids. Written as DNA, the CDR3 is TGTGCCAGCAGCTTATGGGCTAGCGGGGCCAGAGAGACCCAGTACTTC. Amino acid sequence: CASSLWASGARETQYF.

This rearrangement joins TRBV19 to TRBJ1-2; 12 bases match TRBD1. CDR1 is LNHDA, CDR2 SQIVND, per germline (reference sequence). V dropped 10 bases and J dropped 9; count of bases not matched to a gene: 15. The CDR3 runs 15 residues. CDR3 region: CATRGTGGLFNRYTF. DNA for the CDR3: TGTGCCACCAGAGGGACAGGGGGCCTCTTCAATCGCTACACCTTC. The entire variable domain, with the rest obtained from reference TRBV19 and TRBJ1-2, is as follows: DGGITQSPKYLFRKEGQNVTLSCEQNLNHDAMYWYRQDPGQGLRLIYYSQIVNDFQKGDIAEGYSVSREKKESFPLTVTSAQKNPTAFYLCATRGTGGLFNRYTFGSGTRLTVV.

V gene TRBV7-2 combines with J gene TRBJ2-7; D is unclear. Between the trimmed V and J ends, which lost 5 bases and 2 bases, there was a span of 10 bases. Germline lookup yields CDR1 SGHTA and CDR2 FQGNSA. The CDR3 is made up of 13 amino acids. CDR3 DNA: TGTGCCAGCAGCGTCACTGGTACCTACGAGCAGTACTTC. Amino acid sequence: CASSVTGTYEQYF.

J is TRBJ2-1 and V is TRBV2, with D maybe TRBD2 (5 bases). The CDR3 runs to 14 residues. Germline CDR1 is SNHLY and CDR2 is FYNNEI. Trimming took 4 bases from V and 6 from J, leaving 13 bases between them. The CDR3 nucleotides are TGTGCCAGCAGTGGCGGCGAGGGCTTCAATGAGCAGTTCTTC. It is translated as CASSGGEGFNEQFF.

This clone was observed a single time. This chain's CDR3 is CAISDLAGNQPQHF. The CDR3 bases are TGTGCCATCAGTGACCTTGCGGGTAATCAGCCCCAGCATTTT. This chain connects TRBV10-3 to TRBJ1-5; no clear D gene. This CDR3 region has 14 residues. Germline CDR1 and CDR2: ENHRY and SYGVKD. V lost 3 bases to trimming and J lost 4 bases, with 10 bases between them.

This clone has a single count. The chain recombines TRBV5-5 with TRBJ1-3; D not resolved. With 1 base removed from V and 3 bases from J, the gap between germline ends came to 8 bases. The CDR3 totals 14 residues. Germline V gene lookup returns CDR1 SGHKS and CDR2 YYEKEE (reference sequence). CDR3 sequence (DNA): TGTGCCAGCAGCTTGCAAGGGAGTGGAAACACCATATATTTT. Translation: CASSLQGSGNTIYF. Together with reference TRBV5-5 and TRBJ1-3, the CDR3 gives the full variable domain: DAGVTQSPTHLIKTRGQQVTLRCSPISGHKSVSWYQQVLGQGPQFIFQYYEKEERGRGNFPDRFSARQFPNYSSELNVNALLLGDSALYLCASSLQGSGNTIYFGEGSWLTVV.